Listed below are T cell receptor beta chains from one sample, sequenced in a study of vaccination and CD4 T cells after COVID-19. Their antigen targets remain unknown. TCRdb ran MiXCR on the PCR reads and lists one entry per CDR3 protein. Of about 23,000 distinct CDR3 sequences listed, 58% are singletons. Sequencing used CD4+ T cells from blood, cultured in vitro. These receptors came from a human donor who had recovered from COVID-19. The CDR3 runs from the conserved cysteine through the conserved F or W. The order of the fields is D gene, J gene, V gene, clone size, CDR3 DNA, CDR3 protein. D genes are given only for firm matches. Rows may omit the clone size; those that give it use once, few, many or a size class.

D gene: TRBD2
J gene: TRBJ2-3
V gene: TRBV7-3
clone size: -
CDR3 DNA: TGTGCCAGCAGCTTGGGAGGGGATCGGTATTTT
CDR3 protein: CASSLGGDRYF

D gene: -
J gene: TRBJ1-6
V gene: TRBV18
clone size: -
CDR3 DNA: TGTGCCAGCTCCTCCGACGGAGCCTATTCACCCCTCCACTTT
CDR3 protein: CASSSDGAYSPLHF

D gene: -
J gene: TRBJ2-5
V gene: TRBV6-5
clone size: -
CDR3 DNA: TGTGCCAGCAGTTACAGGGGCGCCGGGGAGACCCAGTACTTC
CDR3 protein: CASSYRGAGETQYF

D gene: -
J gene: TRBJ1-4
V gene: TRBV11-2
clone size: -
CDR3 DNA: TGTGCCAGCAGCTTAGATGCAGTATTCGAAAAACTGTTTTTT
CDR3 protein: CASSLDAVFEKLFF

D gene: -
J gene: TRBJ2-7
V gene: TRBV6-2/TRBV6-3
clone size: -
CDR3 DNA: TGTGCCAGCACGACCTTAGGACAGAACTACGAGCAGTACTTC
CDR3 protein: CASTTLGQNYEQYF

D gene: TRBD1
J gene: TRBJ1-2
V gene: TRBV6-1
clone size: -
CDR3 DNA: TGTGCCAGCAGCCGGGACAGAACTAACTATGGCTACACCTTC
CDR3 protein: CASSRDRTNYGYTF

D gene: TRBD1
J gene: TRBJ2-1
V gene: TRBV27
clone size: -
CDR3 DNA: TGTGCCAGCAGTCAAGGGACAGTCTCCTACAATGAGCAGTTCTTC
CDR3 protein: CASSQGTVSYNEQFF

D gene: -
J gene: TRBJ1-6
V gene: TRBV6-2/TRBV6-3
clone size: -
CDR3 DNA: TGTGCCAGCAGTTCGGCCCGGACAGATAATTCACCCCTCCACTTT
CDR3 protein: CASSSARTDNSPLHF

D gene: -
J gene: TRBJ1-1
V gene: TRBV6-4
clone size: -
CDR3 DNA: TGTGCCAGCTCCTCGACGAGGAACACTGAAGCTTTCTTT
CDR3 protein: CASSSTRNTEAFF

D gene: TRBD1
J gene: TRBJ1-2
V gene: TRBV7-2
clone size: -
CDR3 DNA: TGTGCCAGCAGCTTAGGGACAGGGGGCTACACCTTC
CDR3 protein: CASSLGTGGYTF

D gene: TRBD1
J gene: TRBJ2-2
V gene: TRBV7-2
clone size: few
CDR3 DNA: TGTGCCAGCAGCGCTTGGACAGGGACCGGGGAGCTGTTTTTT
CDR3 protein: CASSAWTGTGELFF

D gene: -
J gene: TRBJ1-2
V gene: TRBV7-3
clone size: once
CDR3 DNA: TGTGCCAGCAGCCCTACGGGGACTGATGGCTACACCTTC
CDR3 protein: CASSPTGTDGYTF

D gene: -
J gene: TRBJ2-5
V gene: TRBV4-1
clone size: once
CDR3 DNA: TGCGCCAGCAGCCACGACGGACAAGAGACCCAGTACTTC
CDR3 protein: CASSHDGQETQYF